Reported below is one T cell receptor beta chain. These data originate in a study of cytomegalovirus exposure and HLA in healthy donors. Trimming pared 5 bases from V and 5 bases from J, leaving 12 bases between. In germline, CDR1 is SGHVS, CDR2 FQNEAQ. This CDR3 has 13 residues. A multiplex PCR was run with 60 Vbeta primers and 13 Jbeta primers. TCRdb's copy holds only in-frame clones and misses some; the assay was immunoSEQ multiplex PCR. The specimen's table records more than 200,000 clones. The rearrangement links TRBV7-8 to TRBJ1-1; D possibly corresponds to TRBD1 (5 bases). The sequencing sample was made of PBMCs. The receptor was derived from a woman aged 25-40 years in good health and CMV-seropositive. The DNA of the CDR3 is TGTGCCAGCAGCAGCGGGGCGGGAACTGAAGCTTTCTTT. Protein product: CASSSGAGTEAFF.